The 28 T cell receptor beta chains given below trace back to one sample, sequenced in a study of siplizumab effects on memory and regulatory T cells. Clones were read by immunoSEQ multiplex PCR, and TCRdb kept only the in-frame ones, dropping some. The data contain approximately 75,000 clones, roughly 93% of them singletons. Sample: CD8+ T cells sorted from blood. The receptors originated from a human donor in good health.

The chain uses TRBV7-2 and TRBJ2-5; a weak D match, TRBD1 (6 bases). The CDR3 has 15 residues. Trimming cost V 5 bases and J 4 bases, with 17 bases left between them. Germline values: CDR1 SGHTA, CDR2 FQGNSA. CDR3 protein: CASSPWTEIGETQYF. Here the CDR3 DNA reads TGTGCCAGCAGCCCCTGGACAGAGATAGGAGAGACCCAGTACTTC. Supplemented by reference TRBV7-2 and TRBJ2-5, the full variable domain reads GAGVSQSPSNKVTEKGKDVELRCDPISGHTALYWYRQSLGQGLEFLIYFQGNSAPDKSGLPSDRFSAERTGGSVSTLTIQRTQQEDSAVYLCASSPWTEIGETQYFGPGTRLLVL.

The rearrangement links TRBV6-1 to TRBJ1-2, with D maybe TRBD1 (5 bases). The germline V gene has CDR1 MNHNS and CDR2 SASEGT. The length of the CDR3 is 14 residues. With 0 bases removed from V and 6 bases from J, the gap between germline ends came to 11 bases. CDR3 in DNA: TGTGCCAGCAGTGAAGCGGCAGGGTATGATGGCTACACCTTC. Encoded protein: CASSEAAGYDGYTF.

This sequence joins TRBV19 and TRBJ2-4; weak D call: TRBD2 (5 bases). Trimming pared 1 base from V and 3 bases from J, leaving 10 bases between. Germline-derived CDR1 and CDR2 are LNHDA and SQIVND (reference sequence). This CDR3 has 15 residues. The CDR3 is CASSIGDRGKNIQYF. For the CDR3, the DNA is TGTGCCAGTAGTATAGGCGACCGGGGCAAAAACATTCAGTACTTC.

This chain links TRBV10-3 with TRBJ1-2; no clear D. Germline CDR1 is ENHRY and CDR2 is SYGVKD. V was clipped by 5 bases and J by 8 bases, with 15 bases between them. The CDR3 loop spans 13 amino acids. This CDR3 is CAISYEGERGYTF. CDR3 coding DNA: TGTGCCATCAGTTATGAAGGTGAACGGGGCTACACCTTC.

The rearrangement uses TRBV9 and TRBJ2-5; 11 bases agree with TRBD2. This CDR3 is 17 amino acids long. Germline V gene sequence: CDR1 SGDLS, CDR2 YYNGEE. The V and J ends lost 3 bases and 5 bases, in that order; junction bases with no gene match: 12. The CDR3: CASSAGGSGGAVETQYF. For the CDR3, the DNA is TGTGCCAGCAGCGCTGGCGGTAGCGGGGGGGCGGTGGAGACCCAGTACTTC.

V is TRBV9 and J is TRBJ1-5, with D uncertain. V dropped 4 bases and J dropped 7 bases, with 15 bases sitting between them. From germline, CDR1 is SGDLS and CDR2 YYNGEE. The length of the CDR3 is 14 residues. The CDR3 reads CASSLSLAGQPQHF. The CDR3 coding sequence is TGTGCCAGCAGCTTAAGCCTGGCGGGGCAGCCCCAGCATTTT.

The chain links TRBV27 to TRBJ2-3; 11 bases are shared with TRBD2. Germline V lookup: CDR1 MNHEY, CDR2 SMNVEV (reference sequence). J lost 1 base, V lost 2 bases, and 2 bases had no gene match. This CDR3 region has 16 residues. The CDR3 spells CASSLQTSGGTDTQYF. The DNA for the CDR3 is TGTGCCAGCAGTTTACAGACTAGCGGGGGCACAGATACGCAGTATTTT.

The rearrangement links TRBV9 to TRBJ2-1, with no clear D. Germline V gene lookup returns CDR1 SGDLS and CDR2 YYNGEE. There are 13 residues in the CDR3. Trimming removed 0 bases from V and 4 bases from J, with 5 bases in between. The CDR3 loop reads CASSVVGYNEQFF. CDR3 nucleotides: TGTGCCAGCAGCGTAGTAGGGTACAATGAGCAGTTCTTC.

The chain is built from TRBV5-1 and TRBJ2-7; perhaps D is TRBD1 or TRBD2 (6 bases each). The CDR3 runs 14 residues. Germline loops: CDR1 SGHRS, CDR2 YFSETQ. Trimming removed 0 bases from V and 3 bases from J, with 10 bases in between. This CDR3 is CASSLEGGSYEQYF. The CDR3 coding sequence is TGCGCCAGCAGCTTGGAGGGGGGCAGCTACGAGCAGTACTTC.

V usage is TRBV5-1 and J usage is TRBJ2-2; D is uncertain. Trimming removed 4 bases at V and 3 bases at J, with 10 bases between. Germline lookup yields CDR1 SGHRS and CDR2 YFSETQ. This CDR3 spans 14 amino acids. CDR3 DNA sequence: TGCGCCAGCAGCGTCAGTGGGTACACCGGGGAGCTGTTTTTT. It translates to CASSVSGYTGELFF.

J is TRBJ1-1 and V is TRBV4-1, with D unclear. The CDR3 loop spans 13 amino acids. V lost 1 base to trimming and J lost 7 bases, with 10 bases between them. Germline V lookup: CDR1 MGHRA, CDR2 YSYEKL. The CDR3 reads CASSQGSRNEAFF. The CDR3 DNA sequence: TGCGCCAGCAGCCAAGGGAGCCGTAATGAAGCTTTCTTT.

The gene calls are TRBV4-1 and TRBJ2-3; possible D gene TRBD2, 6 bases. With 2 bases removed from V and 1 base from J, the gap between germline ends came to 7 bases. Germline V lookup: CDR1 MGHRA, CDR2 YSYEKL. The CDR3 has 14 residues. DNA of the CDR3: TGCGCCAGCAGCCAAATAGCGGGCACAGATACGCAGTATTTT. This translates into CASSQIAGTDTQYF.

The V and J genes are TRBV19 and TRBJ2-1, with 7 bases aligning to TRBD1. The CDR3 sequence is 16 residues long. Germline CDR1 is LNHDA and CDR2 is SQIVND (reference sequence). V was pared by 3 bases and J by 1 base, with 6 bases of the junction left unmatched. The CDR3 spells CASSISTGVSYNEQFF. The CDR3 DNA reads TGTGCCAGTAGTATTAGCACAGGGGTTTCCTACAATGAGCAGTTCTTC. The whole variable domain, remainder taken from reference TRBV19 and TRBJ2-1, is DGGITQSPKYLFRKEGQNVTLSCEQNLNHDAMYWYRQDPGQGLRLIYYSQIVNDFQKGDIAEGYSVSREKKESFPLTVTSAQKNPTAFYLCASSISTGVSYNEQFFGPGTRLTVL.

Here the CDR3 reads CASSYTGYGTGELFF. Here the CDR3 DNA reads TGTGCCAGCAGTTACACAGGGTACGGCACCGGGGAGCTGTTTTTT. This chain uses TRBV6-5 with TRBJ2-2; perhaps TRBD1 as D (6 bases). Germline lookup yields CDR1 MNHEY and CDR2 SVGAGI. CDR3 length: 15 amino acids. V was cut by 2 bases and J by 4 bases, with 11 bases left in between.

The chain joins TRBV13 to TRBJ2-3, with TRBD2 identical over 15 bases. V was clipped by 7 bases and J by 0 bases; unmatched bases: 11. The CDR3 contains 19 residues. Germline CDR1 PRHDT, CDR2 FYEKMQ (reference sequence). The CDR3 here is CASIPTGLAGGTSTDTQYF. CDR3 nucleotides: TGTGCCAGCATCCCAACCGGACTAGCGGGGGGGACTAGCACAGATACGCAGTATTTT.

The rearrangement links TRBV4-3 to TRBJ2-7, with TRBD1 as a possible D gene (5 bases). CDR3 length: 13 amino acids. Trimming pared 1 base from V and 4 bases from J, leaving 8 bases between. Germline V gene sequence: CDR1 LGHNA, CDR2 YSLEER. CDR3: CASSQAQGYEQYF. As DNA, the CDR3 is TGCGCCAGCAGCCAAGCCCAGGGTTACGAGCAGTACTTC.

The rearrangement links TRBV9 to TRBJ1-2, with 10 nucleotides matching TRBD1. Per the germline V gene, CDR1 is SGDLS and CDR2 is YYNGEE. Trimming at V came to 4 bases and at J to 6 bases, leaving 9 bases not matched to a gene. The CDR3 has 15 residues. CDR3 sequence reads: CASSSQTGGRDGYTF. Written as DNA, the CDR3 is TGTGCCAGCAGCTCCCAGACAGGGGGCCGAGATGGCTACACCTTC.

The CDR3 loop reads CASSLTNGEKLFF. As DNA, the CDR3 is TGTGCCAGCTCACTAACGAACGGCGAAAAACTGTTTTTT. This sequence joins TRBV18 and TRBJ1-4; D ambiguous. This CDR3 contains 13 residues. Trimming cost V 4 bases and J 8 bases, with 11 bases left between them. CDR1 is KGHSH and CDR2 is LQKENI in the germline V gene.

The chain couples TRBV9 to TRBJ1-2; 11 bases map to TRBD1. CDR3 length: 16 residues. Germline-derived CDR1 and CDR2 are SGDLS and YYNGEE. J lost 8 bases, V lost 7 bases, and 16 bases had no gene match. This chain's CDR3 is CASDPDGTGGYRGYTF. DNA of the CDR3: TGTGCCAGCGACCCCGACGGGACAGGGGGGTATCGAGGCTACACCTTC.

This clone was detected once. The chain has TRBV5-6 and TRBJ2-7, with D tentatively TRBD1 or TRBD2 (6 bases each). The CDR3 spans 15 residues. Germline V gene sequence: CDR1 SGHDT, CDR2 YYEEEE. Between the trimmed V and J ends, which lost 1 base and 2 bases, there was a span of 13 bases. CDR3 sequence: CASSLFVGGPYEQYF. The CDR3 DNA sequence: TGTGCCAGCAGCTTGTTTGTGGGGGGCCCCTACGAGCAGTACTTC.

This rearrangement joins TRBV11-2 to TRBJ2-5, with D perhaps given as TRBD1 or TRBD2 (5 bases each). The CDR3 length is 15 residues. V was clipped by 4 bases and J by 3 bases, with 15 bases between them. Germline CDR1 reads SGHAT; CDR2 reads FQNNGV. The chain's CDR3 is CASSSLKRGKETQYF. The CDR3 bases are TGTGCCAGCAGCTCACTAAAGAGGGGAAAAGAGACCCAGTACTTC. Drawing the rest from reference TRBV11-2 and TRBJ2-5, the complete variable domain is EAGVAQSPRYKIIEKRQSVAFWCNPISGHATLYWYQQILGQGPKLLIQFQNNGVVDDSQLPKDRFSAERLKGVDSTLKIQPAKLEDSAVYLCASSSLKRGKETQYFGPGTRLLVL.

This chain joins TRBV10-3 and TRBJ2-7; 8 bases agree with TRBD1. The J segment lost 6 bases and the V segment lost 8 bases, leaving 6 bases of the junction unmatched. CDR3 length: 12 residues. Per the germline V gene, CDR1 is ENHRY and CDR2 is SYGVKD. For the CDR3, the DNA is TGTGCCATCGGCGACAGGGGAGGCGAGCAGTACTTC. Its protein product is CAIGDRGGEQYF.

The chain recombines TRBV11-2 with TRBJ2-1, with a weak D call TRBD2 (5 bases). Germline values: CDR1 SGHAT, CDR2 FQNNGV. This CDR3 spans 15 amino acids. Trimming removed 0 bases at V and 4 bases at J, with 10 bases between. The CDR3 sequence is CASSLDSSWYNEQFF. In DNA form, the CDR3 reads TGTGCCAGCAGCTTAGACTCTAGCTGGTACAATGAGCAGTTCTTC.

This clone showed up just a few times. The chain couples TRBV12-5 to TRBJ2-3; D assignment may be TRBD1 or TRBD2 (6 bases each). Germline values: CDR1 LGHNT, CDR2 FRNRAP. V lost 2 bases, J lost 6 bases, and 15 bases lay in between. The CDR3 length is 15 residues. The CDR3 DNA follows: TGTGCTAGTGGTTTGTCGGGGGCCGGCCTGGATACGCAGTATTTT. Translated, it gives CASGLSGAGLDTQYF. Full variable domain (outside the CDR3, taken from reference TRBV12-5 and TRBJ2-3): DARVTQTPRHKVTEMGQEVTMRCQPILGHNTVFWYRQTMMQGLELLAYFRNRAPLDDSGMPKDRFSAEMPDATLATLKIQPSEPRDSAVYFCASGLSGAGLDTQYFGPGTRLTVL.

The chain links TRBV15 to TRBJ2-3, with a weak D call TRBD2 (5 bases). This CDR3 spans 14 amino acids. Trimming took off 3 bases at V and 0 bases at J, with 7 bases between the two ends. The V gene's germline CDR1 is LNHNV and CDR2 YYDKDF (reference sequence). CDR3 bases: TGTGCCACCAGCAGCGGGGAAAGCACAGATACGCAGTATTTT. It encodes CATSSGESTDTQYF.

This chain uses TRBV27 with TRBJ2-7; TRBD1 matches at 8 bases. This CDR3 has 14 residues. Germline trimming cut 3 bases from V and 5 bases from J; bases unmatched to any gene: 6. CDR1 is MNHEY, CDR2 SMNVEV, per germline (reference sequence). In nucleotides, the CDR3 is TGTGCCAGCAGTTTGAGACAGGGGTTCCACGAGCAGTACTTC. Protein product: CASSLRQGFHEQYF.

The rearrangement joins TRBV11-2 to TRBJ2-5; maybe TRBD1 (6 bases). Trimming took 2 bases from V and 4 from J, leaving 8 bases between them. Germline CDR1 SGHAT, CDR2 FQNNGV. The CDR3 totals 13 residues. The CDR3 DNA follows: TGTGCCAGCAGCTTATGGGGGCTAGAGACCCAGTACTTC. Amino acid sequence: CASSLWGLETQYF.

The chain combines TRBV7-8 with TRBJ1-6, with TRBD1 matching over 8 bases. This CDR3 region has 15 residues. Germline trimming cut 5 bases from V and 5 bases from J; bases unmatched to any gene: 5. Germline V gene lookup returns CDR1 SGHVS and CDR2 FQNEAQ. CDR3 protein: CASSLLDRDNSPLHF. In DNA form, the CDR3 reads TGTGCCAGCAGCCTCCTGGACAGGGATAATTCACCCCTCCACTTT.